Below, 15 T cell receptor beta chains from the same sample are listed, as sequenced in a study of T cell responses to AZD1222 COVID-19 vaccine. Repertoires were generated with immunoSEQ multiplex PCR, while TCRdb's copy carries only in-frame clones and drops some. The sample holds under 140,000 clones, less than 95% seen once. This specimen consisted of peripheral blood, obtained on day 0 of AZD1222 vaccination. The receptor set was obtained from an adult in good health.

The CDR3 DNA follows: TGTGCCAGCAGTTTAGGAGGGAACTATGGCTACACCTTC. This codes for CASSLGGNYGYTF. The V and J genes are TRBV28 and TRBJ1-2; D unclear. Germline CDR1 and CDR2: MDHEN and SYDVKM. V shed 2 bases and J shed 2 bases, with 6 bases lying between them. The CDR3 is 13 amino acids.

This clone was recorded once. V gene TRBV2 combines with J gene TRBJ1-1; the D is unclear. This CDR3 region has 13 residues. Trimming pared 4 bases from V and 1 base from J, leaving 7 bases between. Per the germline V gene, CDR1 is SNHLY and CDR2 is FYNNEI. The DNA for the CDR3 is TGTGCCAGCAGTGGATGGCAGAACACTGAAGCTTTCTTT. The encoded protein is CASSGWQNTEAFF.

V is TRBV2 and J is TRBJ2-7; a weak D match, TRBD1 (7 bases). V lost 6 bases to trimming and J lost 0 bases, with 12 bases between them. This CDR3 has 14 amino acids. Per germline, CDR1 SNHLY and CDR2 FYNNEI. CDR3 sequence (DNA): TGTGCCAGCAGGCGGGACAGCAACTCCTACGAGCAGTACTTC. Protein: CASRRDSNSYEQYF.

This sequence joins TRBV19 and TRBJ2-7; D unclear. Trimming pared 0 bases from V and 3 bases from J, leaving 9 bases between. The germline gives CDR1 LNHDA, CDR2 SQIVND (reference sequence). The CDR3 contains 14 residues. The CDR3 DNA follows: TGTGCCAGTAGTATAGAATTCGTCGGCTACGAGCAGTACTTC. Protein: CASSIEFVGYEQYF.

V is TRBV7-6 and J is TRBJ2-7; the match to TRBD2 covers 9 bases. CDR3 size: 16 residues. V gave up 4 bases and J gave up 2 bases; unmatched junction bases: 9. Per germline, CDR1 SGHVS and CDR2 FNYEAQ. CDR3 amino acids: CASSYAGGVGTYEQYF. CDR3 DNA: TGTGCCAGCAGCTATGCGGGGGGGGTAGGGACCTACGAGCAGTACTTC.

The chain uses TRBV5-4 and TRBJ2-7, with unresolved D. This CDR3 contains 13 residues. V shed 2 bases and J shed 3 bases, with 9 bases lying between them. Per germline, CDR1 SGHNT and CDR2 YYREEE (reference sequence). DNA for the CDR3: TGTGCCAGCAGCTTTCGCCAGAACTACGAGCAGTACTTC. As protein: CASSFRQNYEQYF. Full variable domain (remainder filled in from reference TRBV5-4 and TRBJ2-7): ETGVTQSPTHLIKTRGQQVTLRCSSQSGHNTVSWYQQALGQGPQFIFQYYREEENGRGNFPPRFSGLQFPNYSSELNVNALELDDSALYLCASSFRQNYEQYFGPGTRLTVT.

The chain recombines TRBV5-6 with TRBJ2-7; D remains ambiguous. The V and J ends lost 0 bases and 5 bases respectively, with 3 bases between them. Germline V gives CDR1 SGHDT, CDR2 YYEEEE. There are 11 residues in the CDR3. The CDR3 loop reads CASSLDNEQYF. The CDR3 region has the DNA TGTGCCAGCAGCTTGGATAACGAGCAGTACTTC.

The CDR3 sequence is CASSQGWGAGSPLHF. The CDR3 coding sequence is TGCGCCAGCAGCCAAGGGTGGGGAGCTGGTTCACCCCTCCACTTT. The J gene is TRBJ1-6, the V gene TRBV4-1; D call uncertain. CDR3 length equals 15 residues. V was pared by 1 base and J by 9 bases, with 13 bases between. Germline CDR1 and CDR2: MGHRA and YSYEKL.

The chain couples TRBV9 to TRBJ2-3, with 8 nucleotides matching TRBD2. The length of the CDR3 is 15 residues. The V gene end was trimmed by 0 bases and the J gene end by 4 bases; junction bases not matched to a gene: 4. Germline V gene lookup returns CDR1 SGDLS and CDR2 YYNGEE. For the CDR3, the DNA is TGTGCCAGCAGCGTAGAGGGTAGCGGGGCAGATACGCAGTATTTT. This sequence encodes CASSVEGSGADTQYF.

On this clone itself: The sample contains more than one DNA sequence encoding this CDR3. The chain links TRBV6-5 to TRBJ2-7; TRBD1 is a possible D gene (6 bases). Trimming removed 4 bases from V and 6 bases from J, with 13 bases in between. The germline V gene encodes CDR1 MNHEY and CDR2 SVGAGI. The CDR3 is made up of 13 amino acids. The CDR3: CASSSTGPGEQYF. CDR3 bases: TGTGCCAGCAGTTCTACAGGGCCCGGCGAGCAGTACTTC.

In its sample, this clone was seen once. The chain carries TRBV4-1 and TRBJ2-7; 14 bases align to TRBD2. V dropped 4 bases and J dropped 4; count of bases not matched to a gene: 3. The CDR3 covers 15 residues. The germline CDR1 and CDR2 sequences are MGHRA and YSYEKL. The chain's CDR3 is CASSLGTSGGYEQYF. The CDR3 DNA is TGCGCCAGCAGCCTTGGGACTAGCGGGGGTTACGAGCAGTACTTC.

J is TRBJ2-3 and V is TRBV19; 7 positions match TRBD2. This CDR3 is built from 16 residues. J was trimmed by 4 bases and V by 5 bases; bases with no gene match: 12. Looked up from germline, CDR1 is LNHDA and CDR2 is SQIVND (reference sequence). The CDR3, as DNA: TGTGCCAGTAGTCCCCGGGGGGTTGGTCTCGCAGATACGCAGTATTTT. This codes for CASSPRGVGLADTQYF.

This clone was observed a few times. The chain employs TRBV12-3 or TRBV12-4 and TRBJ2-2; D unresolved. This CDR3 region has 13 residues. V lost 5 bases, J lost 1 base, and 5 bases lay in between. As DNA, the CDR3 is TGTGCCAGCAGTCCCCAGAACACCGGGGAGCTGTTTTTT. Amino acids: CASSPQNTGELFF.

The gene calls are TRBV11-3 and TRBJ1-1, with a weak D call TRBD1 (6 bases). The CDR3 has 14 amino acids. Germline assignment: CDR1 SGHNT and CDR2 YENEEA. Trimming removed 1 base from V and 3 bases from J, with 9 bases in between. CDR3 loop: CASSLGGGDTEAFF. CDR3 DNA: TGTGCCAGCAGCTTAGGAGGGGGGGACACTGAAGCTTTCTTT.

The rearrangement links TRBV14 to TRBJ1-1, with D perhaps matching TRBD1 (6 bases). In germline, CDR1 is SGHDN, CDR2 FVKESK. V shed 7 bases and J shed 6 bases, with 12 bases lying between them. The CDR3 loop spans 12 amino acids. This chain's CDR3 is CASNPQGSEAFF. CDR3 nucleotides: TGTGCCAGCAACCCACAGGGCTCTGAAGCTTTCTTT.